The 3 T cell receptor beta chains in this list originate from one sample, sequenced in a study of cytomegalovirus exposure and HLA in healthy donors. Use of 60 Vbeta and 13 Jbeta primers characterized the PCR. The repertoire was sequenced with immunoSEQ multiplex PCR; TCRdb's copy has only in-frame clones and lacks some. The profile covers over 100,000 clones, with around 73% appearing a single time and 1.4% to 1.5% taken by the ten largest. The sequencing input was PBMCs. These receptors were collected from a female donor in good health and CMV-seronegative.

The chain is built from TRBV6-6 and TRBJ1-1; a weak D match, TRBD1 (5 bases). Between the trimmed V and J ends, which lost 6 bases and 5 bases, there was a span of 7 bases. CDR3 length equals 11 residues. Germline V gives CDR1 MNHNY, CDR2 SVGAGI (reference sequence). CDR3 amino acids: CASRGRTEAFF. The CDR3 nucleotides are TGTGCCAGCAGGGGGCGTACTGAAGCTTTCTTT.

This clone has just one count. V and J are TRBV27 and TRBJ2-7; the match to TRBD1 covers 9 bases. Trimming removed 4 bases from V and 3 bases from J; junction bases left unmatched: 10. Per the germline V gene, CDR1 is MNHEY and CDR2 is SMNVEV (reference sequence). The CDR3 extends over 16 amino acids. The CDR3 region has the DNA TGTGCCAGCAGTTCCCCCCACACAGGGGGCCGCTACGAGCAGTACTTC. Protein: CASSSPHTGGRYEQYF.

The rearrangement joins TRBV5-1 to TRBJ1-2; D might be TRBD1 (5 bases). CDR1 is SGHRS and CDR2 is YFSETQ in the germline V gene. The length of the CDR3 is 13 residues. Trimming stripped 9 bases from V and 4 bases from J, with 16 bases between. In DNA, the CDR3 is TGCGCCACCTCAGGAGGGGACGGCTATGGCTACACCTTC. Amino acid sequence: CATSGGDGYGYTF. Looking up the rest from reference TRBV5-1 and TRBJ1-2 gives the full variable domain: KAGVTQTPRYLIKTRGQQVTLSCSPISGHRSVSWYQQTPGQGLQFLFEYFSETQRNKGNFPGRFSGRQFSNSRSEMNVSTLELGDSALYLCATSGGDGYGYTFGSGTRLTVV.